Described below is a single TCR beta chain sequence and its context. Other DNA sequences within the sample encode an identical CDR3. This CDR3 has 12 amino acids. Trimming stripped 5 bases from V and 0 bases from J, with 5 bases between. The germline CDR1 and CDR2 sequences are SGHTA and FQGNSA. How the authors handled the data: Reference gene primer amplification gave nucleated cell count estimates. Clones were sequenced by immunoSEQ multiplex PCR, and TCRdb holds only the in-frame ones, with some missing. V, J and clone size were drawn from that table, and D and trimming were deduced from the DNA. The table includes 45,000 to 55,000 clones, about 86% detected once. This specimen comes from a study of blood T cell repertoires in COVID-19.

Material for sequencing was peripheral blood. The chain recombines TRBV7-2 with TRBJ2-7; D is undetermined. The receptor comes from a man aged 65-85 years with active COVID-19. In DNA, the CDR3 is TGTGCCAGCAGCCTGAGCTCCTACGAGCAGTACTTC. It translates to CASSLSSYEQYF.